The entry below describes one TCR beta chain. The antigen is undetermined. The data originate from a study of cytomegalovirus exposure and HLA in healthy donors. Across the whole study: The 130 or so validation repertoires, a later analysis reported, used the same platform as the roughly 700 repertoires from the first cohort.

Whole-study findings and limits: According to the study, 160 or so TCR beta chains were cytomegalovirus-associated.

The table came from immunoSEQ multiplex PCR; TCRdb's copy has only in-frame clones and leaves some out. The sample holds 100,000 to 150,000 clones, around 86% seen once. Among the approximately 110 subjects of the validation cohort, separate from the approximately 700-subject first cohort, were the donors. V lost 1 base, J lost 5 bases, and 8 bases stayed unmatched. Germline V gene data show CDR1 as SGHTA and CDR2 as FQGTGA. This CDR3 contains 16 residues. Sequenced input: PBMCs. The chain employs TRBV7-3 and TRBJ2-3; 8 bases map to TRBD1. This receptor was obtained from a young woman in good health and CMV-seronegative. CDR3 sequence reads: CASSLMPTGEQDTQYF. The CDR3 DNA reads as TGTGCCAGCAGCTTAATGCCGACAGGGGAGCAAGATACGCAGTATTTT.